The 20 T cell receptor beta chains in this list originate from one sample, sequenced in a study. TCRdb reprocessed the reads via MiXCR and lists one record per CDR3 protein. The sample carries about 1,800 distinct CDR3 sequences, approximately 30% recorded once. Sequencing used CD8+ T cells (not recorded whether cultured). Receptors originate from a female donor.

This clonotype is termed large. The DNA for the CDR3 is TGTGCCAGCAGCTTGGTCGTGGGTAGCGGGAAATACGAGCAGTACTTC. Translating it yields CASSLVVGSGKYEQYF. The chain is built from TRBV5-5 and TRBJ2-7; 8 positions match TRBD2. The CDR3 has 16 residues. The germline V gene has CDR1 SGHKS and CDR2 YYEKEE (reference sequence). The V segment lost 0 bases and the J segment 4 bases; nucleotides outside the gene matches: 9.

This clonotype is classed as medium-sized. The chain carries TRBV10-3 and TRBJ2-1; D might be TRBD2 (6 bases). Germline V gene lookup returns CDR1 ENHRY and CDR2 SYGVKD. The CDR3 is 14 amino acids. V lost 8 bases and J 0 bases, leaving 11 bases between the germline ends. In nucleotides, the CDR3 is TGTGCCATCGGGGACTCAAGCTCCTACAATGAGCAGTTCTTC. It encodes CAIGDSSSYNEQFF.

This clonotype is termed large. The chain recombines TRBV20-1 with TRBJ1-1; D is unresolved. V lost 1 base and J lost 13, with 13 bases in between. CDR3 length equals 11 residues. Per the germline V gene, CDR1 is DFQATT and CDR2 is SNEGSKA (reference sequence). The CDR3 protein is CSARGADFSFF. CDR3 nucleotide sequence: TGCAGTGCTAGAGGTGCTGATTTTAGTTTCTTT.

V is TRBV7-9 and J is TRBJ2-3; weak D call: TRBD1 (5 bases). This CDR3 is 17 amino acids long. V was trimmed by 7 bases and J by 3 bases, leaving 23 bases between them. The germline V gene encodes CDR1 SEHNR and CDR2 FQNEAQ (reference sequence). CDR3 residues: CASMPIQDTTRTDTQYF. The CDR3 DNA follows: TGTGCCAGCATGCCTATACAGGACACTACACGGACAGATACGCAGTATTTT.

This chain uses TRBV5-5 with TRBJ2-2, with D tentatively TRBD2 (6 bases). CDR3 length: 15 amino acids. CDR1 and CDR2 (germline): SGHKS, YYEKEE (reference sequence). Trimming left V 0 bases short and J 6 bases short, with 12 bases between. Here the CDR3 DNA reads TGTGCCAGCAGCTTGGCCGGGGGAGATGCCGGGGAGCTGTTTTTT. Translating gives CASSLAGGDAGELFF.

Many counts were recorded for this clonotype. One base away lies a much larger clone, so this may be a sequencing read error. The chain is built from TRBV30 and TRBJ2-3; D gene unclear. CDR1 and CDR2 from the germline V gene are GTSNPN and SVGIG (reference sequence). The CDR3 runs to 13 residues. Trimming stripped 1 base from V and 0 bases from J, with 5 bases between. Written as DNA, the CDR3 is TGTGCCTGGAGTGGGGCTAGCACAGATACGCAGTATTTT. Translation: CAWSGASTDTQYF. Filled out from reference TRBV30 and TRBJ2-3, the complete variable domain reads SQTIHQWPATLVQPVGSPLSLECTVEGTSNPNLYWYRQAAGRGLQLLFYSVGIGQISSEVPQNLSASRPQDRQFILSSKKLLLSDSGFYLCAWSGASTDTQYFGPGTRLTVL.

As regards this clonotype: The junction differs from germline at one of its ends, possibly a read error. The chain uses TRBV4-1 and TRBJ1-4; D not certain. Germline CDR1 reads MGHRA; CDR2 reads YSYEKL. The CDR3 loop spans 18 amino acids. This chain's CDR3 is CTSSQVVVSSSINEKLFF. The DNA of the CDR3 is TGCACCAGCAGCCAAGTCGTCGTCAGTTCTTCAATTAATGAAAAGCTGTTTTTT.

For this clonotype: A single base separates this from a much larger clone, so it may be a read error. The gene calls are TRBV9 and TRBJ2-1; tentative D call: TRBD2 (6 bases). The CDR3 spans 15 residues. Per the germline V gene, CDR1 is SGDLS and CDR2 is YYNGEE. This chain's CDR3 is CASSVGGDPYNGQFF. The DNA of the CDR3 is TGTGCCAGCAGCGTAGGCGGGGACCCCTACAATGGGCAGTTCTTC.

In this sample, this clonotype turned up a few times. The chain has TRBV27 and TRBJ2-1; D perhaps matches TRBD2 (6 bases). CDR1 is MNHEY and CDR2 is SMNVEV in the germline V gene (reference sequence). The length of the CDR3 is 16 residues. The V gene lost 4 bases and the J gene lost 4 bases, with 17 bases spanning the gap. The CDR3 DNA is TGTGCCAGCAGTTCTCTTAGCGGTCTGGGGTACAATGAGCAGTTCTTC. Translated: CASSSLSGLGYNEQFF.

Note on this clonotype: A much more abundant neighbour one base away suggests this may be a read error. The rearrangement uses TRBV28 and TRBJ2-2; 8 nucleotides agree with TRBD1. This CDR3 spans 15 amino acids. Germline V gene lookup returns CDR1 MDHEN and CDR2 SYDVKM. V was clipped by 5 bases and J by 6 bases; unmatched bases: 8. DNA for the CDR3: TGTGCCAGCAGTATAAGGACAGGGCAAGCCGGGGAGCTGTTTTTT. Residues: CASSIRTGQAGELFF.

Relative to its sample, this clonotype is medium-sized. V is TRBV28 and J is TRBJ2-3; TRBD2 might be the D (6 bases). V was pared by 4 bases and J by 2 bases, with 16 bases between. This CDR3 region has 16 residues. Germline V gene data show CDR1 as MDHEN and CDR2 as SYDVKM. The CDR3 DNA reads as TGTGCCAGCAGTTCGTTGGGTTGGGGGGTCACAGATACGCAGTATTTT. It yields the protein CASSSLGWGVTDTQYF.

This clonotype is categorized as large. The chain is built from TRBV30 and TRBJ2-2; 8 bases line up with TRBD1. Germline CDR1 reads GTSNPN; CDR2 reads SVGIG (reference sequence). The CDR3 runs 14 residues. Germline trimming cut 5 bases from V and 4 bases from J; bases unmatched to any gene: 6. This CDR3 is CAWQTGVSTGELFF. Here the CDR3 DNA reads TGTGCCTGGCAGACAGGGGTTTCCACCGGGGAGCTGTTTTTT.

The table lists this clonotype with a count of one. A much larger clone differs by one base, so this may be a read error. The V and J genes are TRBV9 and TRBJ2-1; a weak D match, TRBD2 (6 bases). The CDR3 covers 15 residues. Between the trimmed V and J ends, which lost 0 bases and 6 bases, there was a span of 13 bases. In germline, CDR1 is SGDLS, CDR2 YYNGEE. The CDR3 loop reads CASSVGGDPCNEQFF. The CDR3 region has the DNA TGTGCCAGCAGCGTAGGCGGGGACCCCTGCAATGAGCAGTTCTTC.

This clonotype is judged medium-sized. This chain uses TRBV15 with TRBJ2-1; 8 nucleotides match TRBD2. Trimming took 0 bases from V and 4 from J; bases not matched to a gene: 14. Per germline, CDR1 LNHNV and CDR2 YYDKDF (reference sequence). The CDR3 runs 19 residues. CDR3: CATSRDRSGAGGGYNEQFF. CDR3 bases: TGTGCCACCAGCAGAGACCGTAGCGGGGCGGGAGGAGGTTACAATGAGCAGTTCTTC.

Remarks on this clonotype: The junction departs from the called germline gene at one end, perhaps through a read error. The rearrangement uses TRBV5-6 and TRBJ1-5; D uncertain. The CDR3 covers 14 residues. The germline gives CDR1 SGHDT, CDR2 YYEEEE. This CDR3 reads CASGEQNSNQPQRF. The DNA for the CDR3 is TGTGCCAGCGGCGAACAGAATAGCAATCAGCCCCAGCGTTTT.

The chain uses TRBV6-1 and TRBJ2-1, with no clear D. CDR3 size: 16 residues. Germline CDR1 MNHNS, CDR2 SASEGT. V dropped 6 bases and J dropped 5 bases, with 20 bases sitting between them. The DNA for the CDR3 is TGTGCCAGCAGCCGTACTTTGACAAGTCTCGACAATGAGCAGTTCTTC. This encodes CASSRTLTSLDNEQFF.

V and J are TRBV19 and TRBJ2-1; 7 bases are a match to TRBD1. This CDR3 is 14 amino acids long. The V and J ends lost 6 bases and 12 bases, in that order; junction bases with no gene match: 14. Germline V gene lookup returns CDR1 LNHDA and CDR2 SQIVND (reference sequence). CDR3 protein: CASSSGTVNNRQFF. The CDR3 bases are TGTGCCAGTAGCTCCGGGACAGTAAACAATAGGCAGTTCTTC.

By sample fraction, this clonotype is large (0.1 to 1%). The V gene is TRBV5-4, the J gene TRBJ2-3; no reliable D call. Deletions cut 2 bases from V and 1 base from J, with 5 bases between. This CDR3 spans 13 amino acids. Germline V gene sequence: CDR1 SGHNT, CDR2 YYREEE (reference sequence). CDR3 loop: CASSFSGTDTQYF. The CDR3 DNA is TGTGCCAGCAGCTTCTCCGGCACAGATACGCAGTATTTT.

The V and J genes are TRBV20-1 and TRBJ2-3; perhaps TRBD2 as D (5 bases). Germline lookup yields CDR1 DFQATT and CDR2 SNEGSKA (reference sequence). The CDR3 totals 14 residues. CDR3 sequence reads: CNARTSGPPDTQYF. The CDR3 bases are TGCAATGCCCGCACCAGCGGTCCACCAGATACGCAGTATTTT.

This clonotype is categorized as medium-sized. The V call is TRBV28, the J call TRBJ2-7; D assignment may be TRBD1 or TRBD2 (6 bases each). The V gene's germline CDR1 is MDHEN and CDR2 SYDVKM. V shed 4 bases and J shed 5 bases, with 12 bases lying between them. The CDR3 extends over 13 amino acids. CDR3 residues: CASSSMGGDEQYF. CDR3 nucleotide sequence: TGTGCCAGCAGTTCCATGGGGGGCGACGAGCAGTACTTC.